The clone carrying this T cell receptor beta chain was seen only once. The germline V and J ends were trimmed by 8 bases and 4 bases, with 14 bases remaining between them. Per the germline V gene, CDR1 is KGHSY and CDR2 is FQNENV. The CDR3 totals 14 residues. The data are from a study of shared clonotypes between healthy human individuals. The data were produced by immunoSEQ multiplex PCR, yet TCRdb's version contains in-frame clones alone and is incomplete. The sample includes 2.5 million or so clones, around 94% of them seen just once. The chain joins TRBV16 to TRBJ1-4, with D maybe TRBD1 (5 bases). This receptor was obtained from a man between 18 and 29 years old in good health. Material for sequencing was naive CD4+ T cells sorted from blood. The subset is: CD45RA+ positively selected. CDR3 amino acids: CASRGTRINEKLFF. In DNA, the CDR3 is TGTGCCAGCCGTGGGACGAGGATTAATGAAAAACTGTTTTTT.